A selection of T cell receptor beta chains follows, all from one sample in a study of T cells in Graves' hyperthyroidism and ophthalmopathy. MiXCR, applied by TCRdb to the multiplex PCR reads, yields one record per CDR3 protein. The sample contains hundreds of thousands of distinct CDR3 sequences, 15% to 20% of which appear only once. Sample: blood. Receptors originate from a woman aged 30 to 39 with Graves' hyperthyroidism. The CDR3 runs from the conserved cysteine through the conserved F or W. Each record gives: CDR3 length, V gene, CDR3 protein.

>18|TRBV28
CASSLGLAGGVAKNIQYF
>15|TRBV27
CATKAGTPSHYGYTF
>17|TRBV15
CATSGPLGRRGDYEQYF
>13|TRBV20-1
CSAQSGIGYEQYF
>17|TRBV10-3
CAISGQIDVSSYNEQFF
>16|TRBV28
CASSLWGEGGDTEAFF
>18|TRBV28
CASRISGQGPYSNQPQHF
>15|TRBV30
CAWSVKGLHGNTIYF
>15|TRBV11-3
CASSLGGQARDTQYF
>16|TRBV4-3
CASSQDLQGALDEQFF
>15|TRBV4-3
CASSQVFGENTEAFF
>14|TRBV30
CAWSEKQGRQPQHF
>13|TRBV29-1
CSVEGQGAYEQYF